A selection of T cell receptor beta chains follows, all from one sample in a study of cytomegalovirus exposure and HLA in healthy donors. Some clones are missing from TCRdb's copy, which holds only in-frame ones; the method was immunoSEQ multiplex PCR. Among around 150,000 clones listed, less than 90% were seen once. The sample was PBMCs. The receptors here all came from a man between 18 and 29 years old in good health and CMV-seronegative. The CDR3 runs from the conserved cysteine through the conserved F or W. A D gene is named only where the DNA matches it firmly. Not all rows give a size; the values are once, few, many and, for expanded clones, a class.

CDR3: CASSLGTGNTEAFF
DNA: TGTGCCAGCAGCCTGGGGACTGGGAATACTGAAGCTTTCTTT
J: TRBJ1-1
size: .
D: .
V: TRBV5-5

CDR3: CASSQDGGGGLGDEQYF
DNA: TGCGCCAGCAGCCAAGATGGAGGGGGGGGCTTGGGGGACGAGCAGTACTTC
J: TRBJ2-7
size: .
D: .
V: TRBV4-3

CDR3: CASRFPPGGTGELFF
DNA: TGTGCCAGCAGATTCCCACCCGGGGGTACCGGGGAGCTGTTTTTT
J: TRBJ2-2
size: .
D: .
V: TRBV7-6

CDR3: CSSSSPGPRSYEQYF
DNA: TGTTCCAGCAGCTCCCCAGGGCCACGCTCCTACGAGCAGTACTTC
J: TRBJ2-7
size: .
D: .
V: TRBV7-9

CDR3: CASKGAGWDYEQYF
DNA: TGTGCCAGCAAGGGGGCAGGATGGGACTACGAGCAGTACTTC
J: TRBJ2-7
size: .
D: TRBD1
V: TRBV27

CDR3: CASSVTGGGYEQYF
DNA: TGTGCCAGCAGTGTAACAGGGGGAGGGTACGAGCAGTACTTC
J: TRBJ2-7
size: .
D: .
V: TRBV6-1

CDR3: CASSIGQGAFGYTF
DNA: TGTGCCAGCAGCATTGGACAGGGGGCGTTTGGCTACACCTTC
J: TRBJ1-2
size: .
D: TRBD1
V: TRBV7-2

CDR3: CASSQADRRMGPDQPQHF
DNA: TGCGCCAGCAGCCAAGCAGACAGAAGGATGGGCCCCGATCAGCCCCAGCATTTT
J: TRBJ1-5
size: once
D: .
V: TRBV4-1

CDR3: CAQGTNSPLHF
DNA: TGTGCCCAGGGAACTAATTCACCCCTCCACTTT
J: TRBJ1-6
size: once
D: .
V: TRBV30

CDR3: CASSALERNTIYF
DNA: TGTGCCAGCAGTGCCTTAGAACGAAACACCATATATTTT
J: TRBJ1-3
size: .
D: .
V: TRBV6-5

CDR3: CDTPGGETQYF
DNA: TGTGACACACCAGGGGGAGAGACCCAGTACTTC
J: TRBJ2-5
size: .
D: TRBD1
V: TRBV14

CDR3: CASKEDFGSPLHF
DNA: TGTGCCAGCAAAGAGGACTTTGGGTCACCCCTCCACTTT
J: TRBJ1-6
size: .
D: .
V: TRBV27

CDR3: CASGLLDRGVGEAFF
DNA: TGTGCTAGTGGTCTCCTGGACAGGGGAGTCGGTGAAGCTTTCTTT
J: TRBJ1-1
size: .
D: TRBD1
V: TRBV12-5

CDR3: CSVPYGLRVRALNSPLHF
DNA: TGCAGCGTGCCCTACGGGCTTCGTGTCAGGGCACTTAATTCACCCCTCCACTTT
J: TRBJ1-6
size: .
D: .
V: TRBV29-1

CDR3: CASSMARGGWNSPLHF
DNA: TGTGCCAGTAGTATGGCCCGAGGAGGATGGAATTCACCCCTCCACTTT
J: TRBJ1-6
size: .
D: .
V: TRBV19

CDR3: CASSKYEGPGSYNEQFF
DNA: TGCGCCAGCAGCAAGTACGAGGGCCCGGGCTCCTACAATGAGCAGTTCTTC
J: TRBJ2-1
size: few
D: .
V: TRBV4-1

CDR3: CASREGLYYEQYF
DNA: TGTGCCAGCAGGGAGGGGCTCTACTACGAGCAGTACTTC
J: TRBJ2-7
size: .
D: .
V: TRBV28

CDR3: CATSRVGQTNSNQPQHF
DNA: TGTGCCACCAGCAGAGTGGGACAGACTAATAGCAATCAGCCCCAGCATTTT
J: TRBJ1-5
size: .
D: TRBD1
V: TRBV15

CDR3: CASSLAGRVMAGELFF
DNA: TGTGCCAGCAGCTTAGCCGGGAGGGTTATGGCCGGGGAGCTGTTTTTT
J: TRBJ2-2
size: .
D: TRBD2
V: TRBV11-2

CDR3: CASSPDRGNQPQHF
DNA: TGTGCCAGCAGTCCCGACAGGGGCAATCAGCCCCAGCATTTT
J: TRBJ1-5
size: few
D: TRBD1
V: TRBV7-9

CDR3: CASSESATNEKLFF
DNA: TGTGCCAGCAGTGAGTCTGCAACTAATGAAAAACTGTTTTTT
J: TRBJ1-4
size: .
D: .
V: TRBV6-1

CDR3: CASSERGLQEAQYF
DNA: TGTGCCAGCAGTGAACGCGGACTGCAAGAGGCCCAGTACTTC
J: TRBJ2-5
size: .
D: .
V: TRBV2

CDR3: CASSLPRGGSRSPLHF
DNA: TGTGCCAGCAGTCTACCTAGGGGGGGTTCGCGTTCACCCCTCCACTTT
J: TRBJ1-6
size: .
D: .
V: TRBV28

CDR3: CTSSQEDKDSGSSYNSPLHF
DNA: TGCACCAGCAGCCAAGAGGACAAGGACAGCGGCAGCTCCTATAATTCACCCCTCCACTTT
J: TRBJ1-6
size: .
D: .
V: TRBV1

CDR3: CASSRDTANSPLHF
DNA: TGCGCCAGCAGCCGGGATACGGCCAATTCACCCCTCCACTTT
J: TRBJ1-6
size: few
D: .
V: TRBV5-1

CDR3: CASSNRGQLTDTQYF
DNA: TGTGCCAGCAGTAACCGGGGACAGCTCACAGATACGCAGTATTTT
J: TRBJ2-3
size: few
D: TRBD1
V: TRBV6-5

CDR3: CASRDRTFSYEQYF
DNA: TGTGCCAGCAGGGACAGGACTTTTTCCTACGAGCAGTACTTC
J: TRBJ2-7
size: few
D: TRBD1
V: TRBV6-1

CDR3: CASSTSGLAKNIQYF
DNA: TGTGCCAGCAGCACGAGCGGTTTAGCCAAAAACATTCAGTACTTC
J: TRBJ2-4
size: few
D: .
V: TRBV5-6

CDR3: CARQPRWASGSRETQYF
DNA: .
J: TRBJ2-5
size: .
D: .
V: TRBV21-1

CDR3: CASSEPGQGVGPQHF
DNA: TGTGCCAGCAGTGAACCAGGACAGGGGGTAGGGCCCCAGCATTTT
J: TRBJ1-5
size: .
D: TRBD1
V: TRBV6-1

CDR3: CARSPEGQGRGQPQHF
DNA: TGTGCCAGAAGCCCGGAGGGACAGGGGAGGGGTCAGCCCCAGCATTTT
J: TRBJ1-5
size: few
D: TRBD1
V: TRBV5-3

CDR3: CASSTGTSRGEQYF
DNA: TGTGCCAGCAGCACTGGGACTAGCCGAGGGGAGCAGTACTTC
J: TRBJ2-7
size: .
D: TRBD2
V: TRBV28

CDR3: CASSEPRKVVRNTEAFF
DNA: TGTGCCAGCAGCGAGCCTAGGAAGGTTGTTAGGAACACTGAAGCTTTCTTT
J: TRBJ1-1
size: .
D: .
V: TRBV9

CDR3: CASTGGAGEKLFF
DNA: TGTGCCTCAACAGGGGGCGCGGGAGAAAAACTGTTTTTT
J: TRBJ1-4
size: .
D: TRBD1
V: TRBV5-3

CDR3: CASSGGGGENQPQHF
DNA: TGTGCCAGCAGTGGGGGGGGAGGTGAGAATCAGCCCCAGCATTTT
J: TRBJ1-5
size: .
D: .
V: TRBV28

CDR3: CASSLLGLAGAPNTGELFF
DNA: TGTGCCAGCAGCTTGTTAGGACTAGCGGGGGCTCCGAACACCGGGGAGCTGTTTTTT
J: TRBJ2-2
size: .
D: TRBD2
V: TRBV7-6

CDR3: CAWSPLTQGGEQFF
DNA: TGTGCCTGGAGTCCCCTGACTCAGGGAGGTGAGCAGTTCTTC
J: TRBJ2-1
size: .
D: .
V: TRBV30

CDR3: CASSLAGGPETQYF
DNA: TGTGCCAGTTCACTAGCGGGAGGGCCGGAGACCCAGTACTTC
J: TRBJ2-5
size: .
D: TRBD2
V: TRBV19

CDR3: CASRRTGTNTGELFF
DNA: TGTGCCAGCAGACGGACGGGGACGAACACCGGGGAGCTGTTTTTT
J: TRBJ2-2
size: .
D: .
V: TRBV7-2

CDR3: CASSSFGQGGGYTF
DNA: TGTGCCAGCAGCTCCTTCGGACAGGGAGGAGGCTACACCTTC
J: TRBJ1-2
size: .
D: TRBD1
V: TRBV5-6

CDR3: CASSATGPNEQFF
DNA: TGTGCCAGCAGCGCAACAGGGCCCAATGAGCAGTTCTTC
J: TRBJ2-1
size: .
D: .
V: TRBV5-6

CDR3: CASSEGTDPTYEQYF
DNA: TGTGCCAGCAGTGAGGGGACAGATCCAACCTACGAGCAGTACTTC
J: TRBJ2-7
size: .
D: TRBD1
V: TRBV28

CDR3: CASRDRGRGTEAFF
DNA: TGTGCCAGCAGGGACAGGGGGCGCGGCACTGAAGCTTTCTTT
J: TRBJ1-1
size: once
D: TRBD1
V: TRBV2

CDR3: CAISESKQSPLHF
DNA: TGTGCCATCAGTGAGTCGAAGCAATCACCCCTCCACTTT
J: TRBJ1-6
size: few
D: .
V: TRBV10-3

CDR3: CASSYDRGHYGYTF
DNA: TGTGCCAGTAGCTATGACAGGGGGCACTATGGCTACACCTTC
J: TRBJ1-2
size: .
D: TRBD1
V: TRBV19

CDR3: CASSRTGGSDEQYF
DNA: TGTGCCAGCAGCCGGACTGGCGGGAGCGACGAGCAGTACTTC
J: TRBJ2-7
size: once
D: TRBD2
V: TRBV7-3

CDR3: CASSLPGTGGVLATEAFF
DNA: TGTGCCAGCAGCCTACCTGGAACCGGCGGTGTACTGGCCACTGAAGCCTTCTTT
J: TRBJ1-1
size: .
D: .
V: TRBV7-9

CDR3: CASTVGRGVYNEQFF
DNA: TGTGCCAGTACCGTAGGCAGGGGAGTGTACAATGAGCAGTTCTTC
J: TRBJ2-1
size: .
D: .
V: TRBV19

CDR3: CASSFEAPGREGGANVLTF
DNA: TGTGCCAGCAGTTTCGAGGCTCCGGGCAGGGAGGGGGGGGCCAACGTCCTGACTTTC
J: TRBJ2-6
size: .
D: .
V: TRBV21-1